These 31 T cell receptor beta chains share one sample of origin, sequenced in a study of Graves' ophthalmopathy and Graves' hyperthyroidism. RNA transcripts served as template for amplifying TCR beta CDR3 sequences. Investigators did first-round RT-PCR with HTBI primers, then second-round multiplex PCR. TCRdb passed the multiplex PCR reads through MiXCR, listing each CDR3 protein once. The profile shows a few hundred thousand distinct CDR3 sequences, about 18% of them singletons. Sequencing was carried out using peripheral blood. These receptors came from a woman aged 18-35 years with Graves' ophthalmopathy.

The table lists this clonotype with many counts. Germline is not matched at one junction end, which may reflect a read error. This chain links TRBV7-2 with TRBJ2-7; no firm D call. The CDR3 is 14 amino acids. Germline CDR1 reads SGHTA; CDR2 reads FQGNSA. CDR3 loop: CASSLAVSSYKQYF. The CDR3 DNA is TGTGCCAGCAGCTTAGCCGTTTCCTCCTACAAGCAGTACTTC.

This clonotype was seen repeatedly, ten times or more. The V and J genes are TRBV28 and TRBJ1-6, with D perhaps matching TRBD1 (5 bases). V lost 6 bases, J lost 13 bases, and 13 bases lay in between. CDR1 is MDHEN and CDR2 is SYDVKM in the germline V gene. CDR3 length: 12 amino acids. The CDR3 nucleotides are TGTGCCAGCAGCTGGGGGAATAACCCCCTCCACTTT. It translates to CASSWGNNPLHF. Complete variable domain (other parts from reference TRBV28 and TRBJ1-6): DVKVTQSSRYLVKRTGEKVFLECVQDMDHENMFWYRQDPGLGLRLIYFSYDVKMKEKGDIPEGYSVSREKKERFSLILESASTNQTSMYLCASSWGNNPLHFGNGTRLTVT.

The genes are TRBV6-1 and TRBJ2-7; D might be TRBD2 (7 bases). From germline, CDR1 is MNHNS and CDR2 SASEGT. The CDR3 sequence is 16 residues long. With 7 bases removed from V and 4 bases from J, the gap between germline ends came to 23 bases. CDR3 bases: TGTGCCAGCAACCTCCTAGGGGGAGGGCCCCAATACGAGCAGTACTTC. Translating gives CASNLLGGGPQYEQYF.

This clonotype was seen many times. This chain uses TRBV6-1 with TRBJ1-2; 8 bases fit TRBD1. Germline CDR1 is MNHNS and CDR2 is SASEGT. The CDR3 is made up of 14 amino acids. After removal of 6 bases from V and 4 bases from J, the junction contained 7 bases not matched to a gene. Here the CDR3 DNA reads TGTGCCAGCAGGGGGACAGGCGCCTTCTATGGCTACACCTTC. This sequence encodes CASRGTGAFYGYTF.

This clonotype has a count of ten or more. The J gene is TRBJ1-1, the V gene TRBV7-9; the D gene is possibly TRBD1 (6 bases). CDR3 length: 14 residues. The V gene lost 0 bases and the J gene lost 3 bases, with 8 bases spanning the gap. Looked up from germline, CDR1 is SEHNR and CDR2 is FQNEAQ (reference sequence). The CDR3 sequence is CASSLAQGHTEAFF. The DNA of the CDR3 is TGTGCCAGCAGCTTAGCACAGGGACACACTGAAGCTTTCTTT.

About this clonotype: A much larger clone lies one base from this, so it may be a read error. The genes are TRBV6-1 and TRBJ1-2; D remains ambiguous. This CDR3 has 11 amino acids. V lost 9 bases to trimming and J lost 10 bases, with 15 bases between them. CDR1 is MNHNS, CDR2 SASEGT, per germline. DNA of the CDR3: TGTGCCAGTGAACAGTACGGGGACTACACCTTC. Its translation: CASEQYGDYTF.

Ten or more counts support this clonotype. This chain uses TRBV6-2 or TRBV6-3 with TRBJ2-7; 12 nucleotides match TRBD2. The V gene's germline CDR1 is MNHEY and CDR2 SVGEGT. Unmatched junction bases numbered 15, after V lost 0 bases and J lost 3 bases. The CDR3 runs to 20 residues. The CDR3 is CASSYSNAVTSGGPRYEQYF. CDR3 DNA: TGTGCCAGCAGTTACTCCAACGCGGTGACTAGCGGGGGCCCCCGCTACGAGCAGTACTTC.

This clonotype was detected many times. The genes are TRBV7-2 and TRBJ2-6, with 8 bases lining up with TRBD2. After removal of 2 bases from V and 1 base from J, the junction contained 10 bases not matched to a gene. Germline CDR1 SGHTA, CDR2 FQGNSA. CDR3 length: 19 amino acids. The DNA of the CDR3 is TGTGCCAGCAGCTTATGGGTAGGGCCTAGCGGGTCTGGGGCCAACGTCCTGACTTTC. Translated, it gives CASSLWVGPSGSGANVLTF.

Ten or more counts support this clonotype. The gene calls are TRBV7-2 and TRBJ2-5; TRBD2 matches at 16 bases. V shed 7 bases and J 2 bases; nucleotides not matched to a gene: 4. Germline V gene data show CDR1 as SGHTA and CDR2 as FQGNSA. The CDR3 loop spans 16 amino acids. CDR3 amino acids: CASTSGLAGGQETQYF. The CDR3 DNA is TGTGCCAGCACATCGGGACTAGCGGGGGGGCAAGAGACCCAGTACTTC.

This clonotype has at least ten counts. This chain uses TRBV6-5 with TRBJ1-2; no firm D call. This CDR3 is 16 amino acids long. V lost 0 bases and J lost 0, with 11 bases in between. Germline V gives CDR1 MNHEY, CDR2 SVGAGI. This CDR3 is CASSYSRGTPNYGYTF. The DNA for the CDR3 is TGTGCCAGCAGTTACTCACGGGGAACCCCTAACTATGGCTACACCTTC.

At least ten counts were recorded for this clonotype. The rearrangement joins TRBV6-5 to TRBJ2-7; no reliable D call. Germline V gene data show CDR1 as MNHEY and CDR2 as SVGAGI. There are 14 residues in the CDR3. Trimming pared 4 bases from V and 0 bases from J, leaving 10 bases between. Written as DNA, the CDR3 is TGTGCCAGCAGTTCCACGGTCGGCTCCTACGAGCAGTACTTC. Protein: CASSSTVGSYEQYF.

This clonotype was counted at least ten times. V usage is TRBV19 and J usage is TRBJ1-1; tentative D call: TRBD1 (5 bases). The V end lost 7 bases, the J end lost 5 bases, and 14 bases lay between the germline ends. The CDR3 is made up of 13 amino acids. CDR1 LNHDA and CDR2 SQIVND come from the germline V gene (reference sequence). The CDR3 DNA reads as TGTGCCAGTACCTCATCCTGGGGGACTGAAGCTTTCTTT. Translated: CASTSSWGTEAFF.

This clonotype came up many times. The gene calls are TRBV9 and TRBJ2-5; D is ambiguous. V shed 1 base and J shed 0 bases, with 10 bases lying between them. The CDR3 sequence is 15 residues long. Germline V lookup: CDR1 SGDLS, CDR2 YYNGEE. The CDR3 is CASSVLGHNQETQYF. For the CDR3, the DNA is TGTGCCAGCAGCGTATTGGGCCATAACCAAGAGACCCAGTACTTC.

This clonotype came up many times. The chain uses TRBV6-2 or TRBV6-3 and TRBJ2-7, with D unclear. V was clipped by 6 bases and J by 3 bases, with 18 bases between them. This CDR3 region has 15 residues. From germline, CDR1 is MNHEY and CDR2 SVGEGT. The CDR3 bases are TGTGCCAGCAGGGGCCCTACATTAGCCAACTACGAGCAGTACTTC. Its translation: CASRGPTLANYEQYF.

This clonotype was counted between two and nine times. The genes are TRBV12-3 or TRBV12-4 and TRBJ2-4; TRBD1 matches at 10 bases. Trimming at V came to 6 bases and at J to 8 bases, leaving 1 base not matched to a gene. CDR3 length: 12 residues. CDR3 in amino acids: CASRGQGDIQYF. The CDR3 DNA reads TGTGCCAGCAGAGGACAGGGGGACATTCAGTACTTC.

This clonotype occurred many times. CDR3 sequence reads: CASSYNRGTNYGYTF. For the CDR3, the DNA is TGTGCCAGCAGCTACAACAGGGGGACGAACTATGGCTACACCTTC. This chain uses TRBV5-5 with TRBJ1-2, with 8 bases fitting TRBD1. Germline loops: CDR1 SGHKS, CDR2 YYEKEE (reference sequence). The CDR3 has 15 amino acids. The J segment lost 2 bases and the V segment lost 3 bases, leaving 6 bases of the junction unmatched.

This clonotype has at least ten counts. This rearrangement joins TRBV12-3 or TRBV12-4 to TRBJ2-5; 9 bases align to TRBD1. The V segment lost 6 bases and the J segment 5 bases; nucleotides outside the gene matches: 7. The CDR3 loop spans 14 amino acids. DNA of the CDR3: TGTGCCAGCAGATTTACAGGGGGCTGGGAGACCCAGTACTTC. Its translation is CASRFTGGWETQYF.

This clonotype was seen at least ten times. The chain links TRBV20-1 to TRBJ2-2; D is undetermined. The CDR3 sequence is 13 residues long. CDR1 DFQATT and CDR2 SNEGSKA come from the germline V gene (reference sequence). The germline V and J ends were trimmed by 0 bases and 0 bases, with 2 bases remaining between them. For the CDR3, the DNA is TGCAGTGCTAGAGAAGCGAACACCGGGGAGCTGTTTTTT. It translates to CSAREANTGELFF.

This clonotype was detected many times. The J gene is TRBJ1-5, the V gene TRBV9, with D unresolved. Germline loops: CDR1 SGDLS, CDR2 YYNGEE. The CDR3 is 13 residues long. V shed 0 bases and J shed 9 bases, with 10 bases lying between them. The CDR3, as DNA: TGTGCCAGCAGCGTAGGTGGGGTGAGGCCCCAGCATTTT. Translating it yields CASSVGGVRPQHF.

The sample holds many counts of this clonotype. The chain links TRBV29-1 to TRBJ2-5; D tentatively reads TRBD1 or TRBD2 (5 bases each). The CDR3 covers 16 residues. Germline lookup yields CDR1 SQVTM and CDR2 ANQGSEA. The V end was cut by 3 bases, the J end by 0 bases, with 17 bases between. CDR3 nucleotide sequence: TGCAGCGTTGACGGGACCACCTCGGGGTACCAAGAGACCCAGTACTTC. This encodes CSVDGTTSGYQETQYF.

This clonotype has a count of ten or more. The chain's CDR3 is CSARDRRDQPQHF. In DNA form, the CDR3 reads TGCAGTGCTAGAGATCGGCGGGATCAGCCCCAGCATTTT. The chain recombines TRBV20-1 with TRBJ1-5; no definite D call. CDR1 and CDR2 (germline): DFQATT, SNEGSKA (reference sequence). V lost 0 bases to trimming and J lost 5 bases, with 8 bases between them. The CDR3 extends over 13 amino acids.

The CDR3 region has the DNA TGTGCCAGCAGCGCGCAACAGGGGGCCCGGTGGGCGACCCAGTACTTC. Translating gives CASSAQQGARWATQYF. The J gene is TRBJ2-5, the V gene TRBV11-2; TRBD1 matches at 9 bases. There are 16 residues in the CDR3. Germline lookup yields CDR1 SGHAT and CDR2 FQNNGV. Trimming at V came to 5 bases and at J to 7 bases, leaving 14 bases not matched to a gene.

The CDR3 DNA sequence: TGTGCCAGCAGCTTGGGTATGGAGGGCTACACCTTC. It encodes CASSLGMEGYTF. The chain combines TRBV5-6 with TRBJ1-2, with D unresolved. CDR3 size: 12 residues. CDR1 and CDR2 (germline): SGHDT, YYEEEE. V shed 0 bases and J shed 8 bases, with 8 bases lying between them.

This clonotype was seen at least ten times. The genes are TRBV5-1 and TRBJ2-7; 7 bases match TRBD1. V trimming: 8 bases; J trimming: 3 bases; junction bases outside the gene matches: 14. Germline CDR1 reads SGHRS; CDR2 reads YFSETQ. This CDR3 is built from 15 residues. CDR3 coding DNA: TGCGCCAGTCGAACAAAGTCAGGGGGACGCTACGAGCAGTACTTC. Encoded protein: CASRTKSGGRYEQYF. The variable domain in full, completed from reference TRBV5-1 and TRBJ2-7, reads KAGVTQTPRYLIKTRGQQVTLSCSPISGHRSVSWYQQTPGQGLQFLFEYFSETQRNKGNFPGRFSGRQFSNSRSEMNVSTLELGDSALYLCASRTKSGGRYEQYFGPGTRLTVT.

The sample holds many counts of this clonotype. This chain uses TRBV6-5 with TRBJ1-1; D is perhaps TRBD1 (6 bases). Germline V gives CDR1 MNHEY, CDR2 SVGAGI. The length of the CDR3 is 13 residues. V lost 5 bases, J lost 6 bases, and 13 bases lay in between. CDR3 residues: CASSLGQLAEAFF. The CDR3 DNA reads as TGTGCCAGCAGTCTAGGACAGTTGGCTGAAGCTTTCTTT.

V gene TRBV12-3 or TRBV12-4 combines with J gene TRBJ2-2, with 9 bases lining up with TRBD2. V shed 4 bases and J 0 bases; nucleotides not matched to a gene: 12. This CDR3 contains 19 residues. Here the CDR3 DNA reads TGTGCCAGCAGTTCCAGGGGCTACCTAGCGGGATCGAACACCGGGGAGCTGTTTTTT. It translates to CASSSRGYLAGSNTGELFF.

There are many counts of this clonotype. This rearrangement joins TRBV6-5 to TRBJ2-5, with 12 bases lining up with TRBD2. Per the germline V gene, CDR1 is MNHEY and CDR2 is SVGAGI. With V trimmed by 2 bases and J by 4 bases, 5 bases remained unmatched. This CDR3 has 16 residues. CDR3 bases: TGTGCCAGCAGTTACCGGACTAGCGGGGAGCGAGAGACCCAGTACTTC. Translating gives CASSYRTSGERETQYF.

This clonotype was seen a few times. For the CDR3, the DNA is TGTGCCAGCAGGGATAAGGGGAGCCTAGCCAAAAACATTCAGTACTTC. Protein product: CASRDKGSLAKNIQYF. The chain joins TRBV3-1 to TRBJ2-4; the D gene could be TRBD1 or TRBD2 (5 bases each). The CDR3 length is 16 residues. V shed 6 bases and J shed 0 bases, with 15 bases lying between them. Looked up from germline, CDR1 is LGHDT and CDR2 is YNNKEL (reference sequence).

The genes are TRBV28 and TRBJ1-2; 7 bases agree with TRBD1. Germline V gives CDR1 MDHEN, CDR2 SYDVKM. This CDR3 has 15 residues. V shed 6 bases and J 4 bases; nucleotides not matched to a gene: 11. CDR3 in amino acids: CASSGPVQGLYGYTF. DNA for the CDR3: TGTGCCAGCAGCGGGCCTGTACAGGGGCTCTATGGCTACACCTTC.

This clonotype was observed a single time. This rearrangement joins TRBV9 to TRBJ2-7; 7 positions agree with TRBD2. Germline V gives CDR1 SGDLS, CDR2 YYNGEE. The CDR3 has 13 residues. J was trimmed by 6 bases and V by 3 bases; bases with no gene match: 6. Here the CDR3 DNA reads TGTGCCAGCAGCGGCCTGGGGAGGGGCGAGCAGTACTTC. It yields the protein CASSGLGRGEQYF.

This clonotype was detected ten times or more. V is TRBV10-3 and J is TRBJ2-7; D is uncertain. This CDR3 contains 12 residues. Germline V gives CDR1 ENHRY, CDR2 SYGVKD. The germline V and J ends were trimmed by 2 bases and 7 bases, with 9 bases remaining between them. The CDR3 DNA follows: TGTGCCATCAGTGAGGGATCGGGTGAGCAGTACTTC. Residues: CAISEGSGEQYF.